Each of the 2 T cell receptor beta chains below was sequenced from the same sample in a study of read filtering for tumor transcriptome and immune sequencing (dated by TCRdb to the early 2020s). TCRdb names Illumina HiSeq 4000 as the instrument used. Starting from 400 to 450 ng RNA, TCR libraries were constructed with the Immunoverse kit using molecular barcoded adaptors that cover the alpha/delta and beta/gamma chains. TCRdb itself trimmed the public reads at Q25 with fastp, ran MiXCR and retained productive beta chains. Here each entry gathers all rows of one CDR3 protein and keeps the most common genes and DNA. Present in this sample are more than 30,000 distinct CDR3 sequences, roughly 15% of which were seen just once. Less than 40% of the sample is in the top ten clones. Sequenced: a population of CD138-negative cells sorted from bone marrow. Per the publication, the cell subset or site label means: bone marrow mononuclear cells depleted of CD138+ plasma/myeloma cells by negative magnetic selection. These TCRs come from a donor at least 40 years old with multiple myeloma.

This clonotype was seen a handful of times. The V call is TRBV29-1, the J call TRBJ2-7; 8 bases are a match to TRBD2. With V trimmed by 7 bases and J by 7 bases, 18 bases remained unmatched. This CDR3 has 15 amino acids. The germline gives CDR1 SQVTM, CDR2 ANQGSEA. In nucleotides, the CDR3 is TGCAGCGCACGGGGGGGGCGGGAGAAAGACGGGGAGCAGTACTTC. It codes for CSARGGREKDGEQYF.

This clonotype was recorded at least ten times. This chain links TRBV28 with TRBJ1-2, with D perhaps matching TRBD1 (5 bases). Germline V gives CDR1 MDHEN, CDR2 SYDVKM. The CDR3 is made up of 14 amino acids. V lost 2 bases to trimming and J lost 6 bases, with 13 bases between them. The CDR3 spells CASSLGDLTNGYTF. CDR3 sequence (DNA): TGTGCCAGCAGTTTAGGGGACTTGACCAATGGCTACACCTTC.